These T cell receptor beta chains were read from a single sample in a study of PD-1 blockade in classical Hodgkin lymphoma. The table came from immunoSEQ multiplex PCR; TCRdb's copy has only in-frame clones and leaves some out. The table lists 14,000 to 15,000 clones, roughly 66% of them singletons. Sequenced here: peripheral blood mononuclear cells (PBMCs), sampled at baseline. The receptor set was obtained from a human donor with classical Hodgkin lymphoma. Each CDR3 is given without its conserved first and last residue. Rows may omit the clone size; those that give it use once, few, many or a size class.

clone size: few; J gene: TRBJ1-1; V gene: TRBV27; CDR3 protein: ASSLAGSPEAF
clone size: NA; J gene: TRBJ1-2; V gene: TRBV28; CDR3 protein: ASSPRRGQGVYGYT
clone size: NA; J gene: TRBJ2-7; V gene: TRBV7-8; CDR3 protein: ASSDAGGSYEQY
clone size: medium-sized; J gene: TRBJ1-1; V gene: TRBV19; CDR3 protein: ASSIGVGNTEAF
clone size: few; J gene: TRBJ2-1; V gene: TRBV5-4; CDR3 protein: ASSPETSGSYNEQF
clone size: NA; J gene: TRBJ2-5; V gene: TRBV29-1; CDR3 protein: SIAGTGQETQY
clone size: NA; J gene: TRBJ2-2; V gene: TRBV7-9; CDR3 protein: ASSFGTPNTGELF
clone size: NA; J gene: TRBJ2-4; V gene: TRBV5-8; CDR3 protein: ASITGLHIQY
clone size: few; J gene: TRBJ1-5; V gene: TRBV28; CDR3 protein: ASSFRRAGFGQGVSNQPQH
clone size: NA; J gene: TRBJ1-5; V gene: TRBV4-1; CDR3 protein: ASSQDRRWGNQPQH
clone size: NA; J gene: TRBJ1-6; V gene: TRBV30; CDR3 protein: ACYRASSYNSPLH
clone size: NA; J gene: TRBJ2-5; V gene: TRBV7-8; CDR3 protein: ASRFTGGQETQY
clone size: few; J gene: TRBJ1-1; V gene: TRBV28; CDR3 protein: ASSTGTGVTEAF
clone size: NA; J gene: TRBJ2-7; V gene: TRBV11-2; CDR3 protein: ASSSTSYTPGGAYEQY
clone size: NA; J gene: TRBJ2-1; V gene: TRBV9; CDR3 protein: ASSAYRGGNEQF
clone size: NA; J gene: TRBJ2-5; V gene: TRBV7-5; CDR3 protein: ASSMGQGETQY
clone size: NA; J gene: TRBJ2-2; V gene: TRBV7-9; CDR3 protein: ASSELGLDGLSTGELF
clone size: NA; J gene: TRBJ2-7; V gene: TRBV5-8; CDR3 protein: ASSRMTDPSYEQY
clone size: NA; J gene: TRBJ2-3; V gene: TRBV27; CDR3 protein: ASSLSLGSTDTQY
clone size: once; J gene: TRBJ2-3; V gene: TRBV2; CDR3 protein: ASSDRDRGADTQY
clone size: NA; J gene: TRBJ2-7; V gene: TRBV13; CDR3 protein: ASSFGGSTYEQY
clone size: NA; J gene: TRBJ2-5; V gene: TRBV18; CDR3 protein: ASSPNRVGEQETQY
clone size: once; J gene: TRBJ2-7; V gene: TRBV6-5; CDR3 protein: ASSPIAGTILEQY
clone size: once; J gene: TRBJ2-5; V gene: TRBV9; CDR3 protein: ASSVDRGAGETQY
clone size: few; J gene: TRBJ1-1; V gene: TRBV7-8; CDR3 protein: ASSLALAGLTEAF
clone size: medium-sized; J gene: TRBJ2-1; V gene: TRBV27; CDR3 protein: ASMLREAHNEQF
clone size: NA; J gene: TRBJ2-5; V gene: TRBV5-4; CDR3 protein: ASGSRATSLKETQY
clone size: NA; J gene: NA; V gene: TRBV7-9; CDR3 protein: ASSWTGLEQY
clone size: NA; J gene: TRBJ2-1; V gene: TRBV27; CDR3 protein: ASSFNRPNEQF
clone size: NA; J gene: TRBJ2-7; V gene: TRBV29-1; CDR3 protein: SAVRGSYEQY
clone size: NA; J gene: TRBJ1-1; V gene: TRBV5-1; CDR3 protein: ASSLNTENTEAF
clone size: NA; J gene: TRBJ2-1; V gene: TRBV18; CDR3 protein: ASSPPDRAFYNEQF
clone size: few; J gene: TRBJ1-5; V gene: TRBV9; CDR3 protein: ASSVGRSNQPQH
clone size: NA; J gene: TRBJ1-3; V gene: TRBV11-2; CDR3 protein: ASSFTGGAGSGNTIY
clone size: few; J gene: TRBJ1-2; V gene: TRBV5-6; CDR3 protein: ASSLEQGASGYT
clone size: NA; J gene: TRBJ2-5; V gene: TRBV19; CDR3 protein: ASGQEQETQY
clone size: NA; J gene: TRBJ1-1; V gene: TRBV28; CDR3 protein: ASSLYGQGISEAF
clone size: once; J gene: TRBJ2-1; V gene: TRBV28; CDR3 protein: ASSFSNEQF
clone size: NA; J gene: TRBJ1-2; V gene: TRBV10-3; CDR3 protein: AISVGQGGNYGYT
clone size: NA; J gene: TRBJ1-1; V gene: TRBV29-1; CDR3 protein: SVAGGRSFTEAF
clone size: NA; J gene: TRBJ1-5; V gene: TRBV6-5; CDR3 protein: ASSPDGFGQPQH
clone size: NA; J gene: TRBJ1-4; V gene: TRBV5-1; CDR3 protein: ASSLAAGTGVEKLF
clone size: few; J gene: TRBJ2-2; V gene: TRBV30; CDR3 protein: AWSALNYYTGELF
clone size: NA; J gene: TRBJ1-6; V gene: TRBV5-1; CDR3 protein: ASSLGGGSPLH
clone size: medium-sized; J gene: TRBJ2-7; V gene: TRBV10-3; CDR3 protein: AISEGLASYEQY
clone size: medium-sized; J gene: TRBJ1-2; V gene: TRBV30; CDR3 protein: AWSGYGYT
clone size: NA; J gene: TRBJ1-1; V gene: TRBV28; CDR3 protein: ASSLRFRSNTEAF
clone size: NA; J gene: TRBJ2-7; V gene: TRBV2; CDR3 protein: ASSELSQGSYEQY
clone size: few; J gene: TRBJ2-1; V gene: TRBV28; CDR3 protein: ASRPWTGGNNEQF
clone size: NA; J gene: TRBJ1-1; V gene: TRBV6-5; CDR3 protein: ASRGSGNRGTEAF
clone size: NA; J gene: TRBJ2-7; V gene: TRBV19; CDR3 protein: ASSPPGGVGPTYEQY
clone size: NA; J gene: TRBJ1-6; V gene: TRBV4-2; CDR3 protein: ASSQDMGDPYNSPLH
clone size: medium-sized; J gene: TRBJ2-7; V gene: TRBV28; CDR3 protein: ASSPGLSYEQY
clone size: once; J gene: TRBJ1-2; V gene: TRBV11-2; CDR3 protein: ASSQISYTGYT